This record looks at one TCR beta chain sequence and its context. The antigen is undetermined. These data belong to a study of cytomegalovirus exposure and HLA in healthy donors. Study-level findings and limits: In the 120 validation repertoires, approximately 94% of cluster scores exceeded 0, per a later analysis.

This CDR3 comprises 13 residues. Trimming removed 3 bases from V and 8 bases from J, with 12 bases in between. CDR1 and CDR2 (germline): LNHDA, SQIVND (reference sequence). Some clones are missing from TCRdb's copy, which holds only in-frame ones; the method was immunoSEQ multiplex PCR. The table has about 130,000 clones, roughly 90% seen once. The receptor's source is a man in his thirties or forties in good health and CMV-seronegative. The specimen was PBMCs. The chain has TRBV19 and TRBJ2-3, with D perhaps matching TRBD2 (5 bases). CDR3 sequence (DNA): TGTGCCAGTAGTATGGGTTGGAGGAGTACGCAGTATTTT. Protein: CASSMGWRSTQYF. Supplemented by reference TRBV19 and TRBJ2-3, the full variable domain reads DGGITQSPKYLFRKEGQNVTLSCEQNLNHDAMYWYRQDPGQGLRLIYYSQIVNDFQKGDIAEGYSVSREKKESFPLTVTSAQKNPTAFYLCASSMGWRSTQYFGPGTRLTVL.